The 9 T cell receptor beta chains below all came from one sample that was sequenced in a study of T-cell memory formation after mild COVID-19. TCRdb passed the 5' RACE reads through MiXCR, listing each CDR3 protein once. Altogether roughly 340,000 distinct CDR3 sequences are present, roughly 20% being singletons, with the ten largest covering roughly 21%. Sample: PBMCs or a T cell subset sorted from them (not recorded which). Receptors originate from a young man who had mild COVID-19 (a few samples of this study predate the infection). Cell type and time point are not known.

In DNA, the CDR3 is TGTGCCAGCAGCGTAACGGCGACAGGGACCGGGGAGCAGTACTTC. Residues: CASSVTATGTGEQYF. This chain uses TRBV7-9 with TRBJ2-7; TRBD1 matches 7 bases. CDR1 is SEHNR, CDR2 FQNEAQ, per germline (reference sequence). Unmatched junction bases numbered 14, after V lost 5 bases and J lost 7 bases. The CDR3 is 15 residues long. Looking up the rest from reference TRBV7-9 and TRBJ2-7 gives the full variable domain: DTGVSQNPRHKITKRGQNVTFRCDPISEHNRLYWYRQTLGQGPEFLTYFQNEAQLEKSRLLSDRFSAERPKGSFSTLEIQRTEQGDSAMYLCASSVTATGTGEQYFGPGTRLTVT.

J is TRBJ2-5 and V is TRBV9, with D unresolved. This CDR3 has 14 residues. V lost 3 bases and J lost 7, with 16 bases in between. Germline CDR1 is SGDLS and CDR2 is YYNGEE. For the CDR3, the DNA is TGTGCCAGCAGCGGAGACAATAGGGTAGGGACCCAGTACTTC. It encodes CASSGDNRVGTQYF.

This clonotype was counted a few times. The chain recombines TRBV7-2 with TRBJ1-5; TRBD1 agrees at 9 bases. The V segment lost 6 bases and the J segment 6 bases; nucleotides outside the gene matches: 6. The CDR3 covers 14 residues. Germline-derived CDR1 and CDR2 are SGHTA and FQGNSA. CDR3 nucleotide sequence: TGTGCCAGCAGTTTGGGGACAGGGAGTCAGCCCCAGCATTTT. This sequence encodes CASSLGTGSQPQHF. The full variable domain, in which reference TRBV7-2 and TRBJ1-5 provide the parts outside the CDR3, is GAGVSQSPSNKVTEKGKDVELRCDPISGHTALYWYRQSLGQGLEFLIYFQGNSAPDKSGLPSDRFSAERTGGSVSTLTIQRTQQEDSAVYLCASSLGTGSQPQHFGDGTRLSIL.

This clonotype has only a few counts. The CDR3 is CSALSGGFTGELFF. The CDR3 DNA is TGCAGTGCCCTCAGTGGGGGGTTCACCGGGGAGCTGTTTTTT. This rearrangement joins TRBV20-1 to TRBJ2-2; perhaps TRBD2 as D (6 bases). The V gene lost 6 bases and the J gene lost 4 bases, with 15 bases spanning the gap. This CDR3 contains 14 residues. In germline, CDR1 is DFQATT, CDR2 SNEGSKA (reference sequence).

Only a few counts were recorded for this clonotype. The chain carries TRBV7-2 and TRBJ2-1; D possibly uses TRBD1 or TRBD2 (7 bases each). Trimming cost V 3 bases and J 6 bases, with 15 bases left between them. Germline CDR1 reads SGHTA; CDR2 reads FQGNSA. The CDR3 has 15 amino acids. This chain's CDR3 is CASSLVRGRANEQFF. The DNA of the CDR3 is TGTGCCAGCAGCTTGGTCAGGGGGAGGGCCAATGAGCAGTTCTTC.

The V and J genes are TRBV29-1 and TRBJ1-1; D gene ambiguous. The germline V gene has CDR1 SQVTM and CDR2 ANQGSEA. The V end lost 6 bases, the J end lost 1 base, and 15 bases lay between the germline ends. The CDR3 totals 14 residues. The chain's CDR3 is CSVRGRVGNTEAFF. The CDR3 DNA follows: TGCAGCGTACGAGGCCGGGTGGGGAACACTGAAGCTTTCTTT. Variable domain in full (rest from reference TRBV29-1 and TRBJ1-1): SAVISQKPSRDICQRGTSLTIQCQVDSQVTMMFWYRQQPGQSLTLIATANQGSEATYESGFVIDKFPISRPNLTFSTLTVSNMSPEDSSIYLCSVRGRVGNTEAFFGQGTRLTVV.

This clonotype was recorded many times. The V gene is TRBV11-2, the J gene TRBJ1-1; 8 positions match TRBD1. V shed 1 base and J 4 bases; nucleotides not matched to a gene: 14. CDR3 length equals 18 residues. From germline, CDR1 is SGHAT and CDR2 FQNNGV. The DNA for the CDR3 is TGTGCCAGCAGCTTAGCGTTCCTCAGGGGGCGCGACTCCACTGAAGCTTTCTTT. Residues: CASSLAFLRGRDSTEAFF.

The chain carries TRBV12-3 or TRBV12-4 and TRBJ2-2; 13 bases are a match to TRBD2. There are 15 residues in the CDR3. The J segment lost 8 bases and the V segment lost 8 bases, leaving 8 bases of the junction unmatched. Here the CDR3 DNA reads TGTGCCAGCCTGTTCGGGACTAGCGGGGCTGGGGAGCTGTTTTTT. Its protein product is CASLFGTSGAGELFF.

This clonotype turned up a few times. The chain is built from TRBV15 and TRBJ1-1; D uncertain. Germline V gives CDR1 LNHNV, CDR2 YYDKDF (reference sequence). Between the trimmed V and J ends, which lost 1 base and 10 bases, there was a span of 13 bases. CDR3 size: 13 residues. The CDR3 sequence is CATSRVDPSRAFF. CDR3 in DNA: TGTGCCACCAGCAGAGTTGACCCCAGTCGAGCTTTCTTT.